Sequencing of this TCR beta chain was carried out in a study of early T cells in non-severe SARS-CoV-2 infection. Overall study: Chains from this unsorted whole-blood bulk RNA could not be paired. General observations from the study: Reliance on VDJdb matching favored anti-spike CD8 responses; private and CD4 specificities were missed.

MiXCR, run by TCRdb on the 5' RACE reads, gives a single entry per CDR3 protein. The table records under 25,000 distinct CDR3 sequences, approximately 5% of them present only once. Turning to this clonotype: The antigen remains undetermined.

Trimming left V 0 bases short and J 1 base short, with 16 bases between. The CDR3 contains 18 residues. The V gene's germline CDR1 is MNHEY and CDR2 SVGAGI. The receptor was derived from an adult who was a healthcare worker with PCR-confirmed SARS-CoV-2 infection or an uninfected control (not recorded which). Sequencing was done on a sample of whole blood. The chain joins TRBV6-5 to TRBJ1-3; perhaps TRBD1 as D (6 bases). The CDR3 sequence: CASSYSKQGTASGNTIYF. CDR3 DNA sequence: TGTGCCAGCAGTTACTCGAAGCAGGGGACGGCATCTGGAAACACCATATATTTT.